The rows below give T cell receptor beta chains drawn from one sample of a study of cytomegalovirus exposure and HLA in healthy donors. Clones were read by immunoSEQ multiplex PCR, and TCRdb kept only the in-frame ones, dropping some. The table lists about 67,000 clones, just under 80% of them singletons, with about 4.1% in the top ten. The specimen was PBMCs. The source is a woman aged 25 to 45 in good health and CMV-seronegative. Each CDR3 is given with its conserved first and last residue. Fields, in order: J gene, V gene, D gene, clone size, CDR3 protein, CDR3 DNA. A D gene is named only where the DNA matches it firmly. Rows give clone size only sometimes, using once, few, many, or a class for an expanded clone.

TRBJ1-2,TRBV4-1,TRBD1,-,CASSQAETGGSGYTF,TGCGCCAGCAGCCAAGCAGAGACAGGGGGCAGTGGCTACACCTTC
TRBJ1-1,TRBV28,-,-,CASSSGQHRQAFF,TGTGCCAGCAGCTCCGGACAACACCGACAAGCTTTCTTT
TRBJ1-1,TRBV18,TRBD1,-,CASSPGQGNTEAFF,TGTGCCAGCTCACCGGGACAGGGGAACACTGAAGCTTTCTTT
TRBJ2-3,TRBV29-1,TRBD2,-,CSVDMGLAGEYF,TGCAGCGTTGACATGGGACTAGCGGGGGAATATTTT
TRBJ2-3,TRBV10-2,TRBD2,-,CASSFKGLAGGRTDTQYF,TGCGCCAGCAGCTTCAAGGGACTAGCGGGGGGACGCACAGATACGCAGTATTTT
TRBJ2-7,TRBV6-1,-,once,CASSEARVEQYF,TGTGCCAGCAGTGAAGCCAGGGTCGAGCAGTACTTC
TRBJ2-3,TRBV6-5,TRBD1,once,CASNQGAADTQYF,TGTGCCAGCAACCAGGGGGCAGCTGATACGCAGTATTTT
TRBJ1-1,TRBV30,-,few,CAWMRVYYTEAFF,TGTGCCTGGATGAGGGTGTACTACACTGAAGCTTTCTTT
TRBJ1-4,TRBV30,TRBD1,-,CAWSPGTGGGEKLFF,TGTGCCTGGAGTCCGGGGACAGGGGGGGGTGAAAAACTGTTTTTT
TRBJ2-2,TRBV5-1,TRBD1,-,CASSLQGARAGELFF,TGCGCCAGCAGCTTGCAGGGGGCGCGTGCCGGGGAGCTGTTTTTT
TRBJ2-2,TRBV10-3,TRBD2,-,CAIRSRGVTGELFF,TGTGCCATCAGGTCCCGGGGGGTGACTGGGGAGCTGTTTTTT
TRBJ1-4,TRBV14,-,few,CASSPRNRAWGEKLFF,TGTGCCAGCAGCCCCCGGAACAGGGCCTGGGGTGAAAAACTGTTTTTT
TRBJ1-1,TRBV6-5,TRBD1,few,CASSQTGGRAEAFF,TGTGCCAGCAGCCAAACAGGGGGAAGGGCTGAAGCTTTCTTT
TRBJ1-1,TRBV29-1,-,-,CSVEDREGVNTEAFF,TGCAGCGTTGAAGATCGAGAAGGGGTGAACACTGAAGCTTTCTTT
TRBJ1-1,TRBV6-5,TRBD1,-,CASSYSDRGYTEAFF,TGTGCCAGCAGTTACTCCGACAGGGGATACACTGAAGCTTTCTTT
TRBJ1-2,TRBV6-1,-,-,CASTRQADRGYTF,TGTGCCAGCACCCGACAGGCAGATAGAGGCTACACCTTC
TRBJ2-3,TRBV29-1,-,-,CSVLGGRDTQYF,TGCAGCGTTCTTGGGGGGAGAGATACGCAGTATTTT
TRBJ1-1,TRBV15,-,once,CATKTGMNTEAFF,TGTGCCACCAAGACAGGAATGAACACTGAAGCTTTCTTT
TRBJ1-2,TRBV4-3,TRBD1,-,CASSQDIDREWVYGYTF,TGCGCCAGCAGCCAAGATATAGACAGGGAATGGGTCTATGGCTACACCTTC
TRBJ2-5,TRBV6-6,-,once,CASSYSGATNQETQYF,TGTGCCAGCAGTTACTCGGGGGCGACAAACCAAGAGACCCAGTACTTC
TRBJ1-2,TRBV29-1,TRBD1,-,CSTGQGGGYTF,TGCAGCACAGGACAGGGGGGCGGCTACACCTTC
TRBJ2-1,TRBV4-3,TRBD2,-,CASSQGTGTSAFNEQFF,TGCGCCAGCAGCCAAGGAACCGGGACTAGCGCCTTCAATGAGCAGTTCTTC
TRBJ2-7,TRBV28,-,-,CASSTGTPYEQYF,TGTGCCAGCAGTACCGGGACACCTTACGAGCAGTACTTC
TRBJ1-1,TRBV5-1,TRBD1,-,CASSSAGTGRRTEAFF,TGCGCCAGCAGCAGCGCCGGGACAGGGAGAAGAACTGAAGCTTTCTTT
TRBJ2-1,TRBV10-1,-,-,CASSEMRSGSYNEQFF,TGCGCCAGCAGTGAGATGAGAAGCGGGTCTTACAATGAGCAGTTCTTC
TRBJ1-6,TRBV6-1,-,once,CATRITGNGSPLHF,TGTGCCACCAGAATAACAGGGAACGGTTCACCCCTCCACTTT